One sample yielded the 21 T cell receptor beta chains listed below, sequenced in a study of cytomegalovirus exposure and HLA in healthy donors. PCR primers comprised 60 Vbeta and 13 Jbeta primers. Profiled with immunoSEQ multiplex PCR; TCRdb holds only in-frame clones, not every one. The table lists some 90,000 clones, 76% of them singletons. The sample comprised PBMCs. These receptors came from a man aged 35-49 years in good health and CMV-seronegative.

CDR3 in amino acids: CASSFGTNYEQYF. The CDR3 nucleotides are TGTGCCAGCAGTTTCGGGACTAACTACGAGCAGTACTTC. The chain has TRBV28 and TRBJ2-7; 7 nucleotides align to TRBD2. This CDR3 has 13 residues. CDR1 and CDR2 from the germline V gene are MDHEN and SYDVKM. The V gene end was trimmed by 3 bases and the J gene end by 3 bases; junction bases not matched to a gene: 2.

V and J are TRBV9 and TRBJ1-6, with TRBD1 matching 9 bases. V trimming: 3 bases; J trimming: 9 bases; junction bases outside the gene matches: 7. The CDR3 totals 15 residues. Germline loops: CDR1 SGDLS, CDR2 YYNGEE. The CDR3, as DNA: TGTGCCAGCAGCGAAGCCGGGACAGGGTCTTCACCCCTCCACTTT. Translation: CASSEAGTGSSPLHF.

V is TRBV5-1 and J is TRBJ1-2; D is ambiguous. Germline CDR1 SGHRS, CDR2 YFSETQ. The ends were cut back, 4 bases at V and 6 bases at J, with 13 bases in the middle. This CDR3 region has 13 residues. For the CDR3, the DNA is TGCGCCAGCAGCAGAAAAGACACCCATGGCTACACCTTC. Encoded protein: CASSRKDTHGYTF.

The V call is TRBV6-6, the J call TRBJ1-1; D is unclear. Germline-derived CDR1 and CDR2 are MNHNY and SVGAGI (reference sequence). The CDR3 totals 13 residues. The germline V and J ends were trimmed by 0 bases and 6 bases, with 8 bases remaining between them. The CDR3 DNA reads TGTGCCAGCAGTTACTCCGTGGAGCCTGAAGCTTTCTTT. This translates into CASSYSVEPEAFF.

The chain carries TRBV6-6 and TRBJ2-3; a possible D gene is TRBD1 (5 bases). The CDR3 runs to 14 residues. The ends were cut back, 4 bases at V and 4 bases at J, with 12 bases in the middle. The germline V gene has CDR1 MNHNY and CDR2 SVGAGI (reference sequence). The CDR3 here is CASSLGARADTQYF. In DNA form, the CDR3 reads TGTGCCAGCAGTTTAGGGGCTAGGGCAGATACGCAGTATTTT.

V is TRBV9 and J is TRBJ2-4, with a possible D match to TRBD1 (6 bases). V shed 3 bases and J shed 0 bases, with 19 bases lying between them. The CDR3 runs to 18 residues. Germline V gives CDR1 SGDLS, CDR2 YYNGEE. The CDR3 loop is CASSALNLTGLAKNIQYF. CDR3 coding DNA: TGTGCCAGCAGCGCTCTTAACTTGACAGGCCTAGCCAAAAACATTCAGTACTTC.

This clone occurred once. This chain links TRBV6-6 with TRBJ1-2; D not certain. Trimming removed 5 bases at V and 3 bases at J, with 13 bases between. Germline assignment: CDR1 MNHNY and CDR2 SVGAGI (reference sequence). This CDR3 is 14 amino acids long. The CDR3 DNA follows: TGTGCCAGCAGTCCCGGCGGGGAAGACTATGGCTACACCTTC. Translation gives CASSPGGEDYGYTF.

The J gene is TRBJ1-2, the V gene TRBV2; TRBD1 matches 7 bases. Germline trimming cut 6 bases from V and 4 bases from J; bases unmatched to any gene: 8. The V gene's germline CDR1 is SNHLY and CDR2 FYNNEI. The CDR3 extends over 14 amino acids. The CDR3 bases are TGTGCCAGCAGAACCCAGGGGGACCCCTATGGCTACACCTTC. Translating it yields CASRTQGDPYGYTF.

The genes are TRBV7-3 and TRBJ1-2; 7 bases match TRBD1. Germline V gene lookup returns CDR1 SGHTA and CDR2 FQGTGA. The CDR3 is 14 residues long. Unmatched junction bases numbered 3, after V lost 2 bases and J lost 3 bases. The CDR3 is CASSLDRDDYGYTF. In DNA, the CDR3 is TGTGCCAGCAGCTTAGACAGGGACGACTATGGCTACACCTTC.

The gene calls are TRBV7-2 and TRBJ1-1, with D unresolved. This CDR3 region has 11 residues. In germline, CDR1 is SGHTA, CDR2 FQGNSA. The V end lost 5 bases, the J end lost 1 base, and 2 bases lay between the germline ends. The chain's CDR3 is CASSRNTEAFF. DNA of the CDR3: TGTGCCAGCAGCCGGAACACTGAAGCTTTCTTT.

V is TRBV28 and J is TRBJ2-2; 8 bases map to TRBD1. Germline CDR1 is MDHEN and CDR2 is SYDVKM. The length of the CDR3 is 18 residues. Losses at the gene ends were 6 bases for V and 4 bases for J; bases not matched to a gene: 16. The CDR3 loop is CASSLTQGASIITGELFF. In DNA, the CDR3 is TGTGCCAGCAGCCTCACCCAGGGGGCGAGCATCATCACCGGGGAGCTGTTTTTT.

The J gene is TRBJ1-1, the V gene TRBV5-4, with TRBD1 matching 7 bases. The junction had 6 bases not matched to a gene; V was cut back by 7 bases and J by 6 bases. Germline V CDR1 and CDR2: SGHNT, YYREEE (reference sequence). CDR3 length: 12 amino acids. CDR3 loop: CASRGGGSEAFF. The CDR3 DNA follows: TGTGCCAGCCGCGGAGGGGGCTCTGAAGCTTTCTTT.

The chain has TRBV5-8 and TRBJ2-2; 7 nucleotides align to TRBD1. The V gene end was trimmed by 4 bases and the J gene end by 3 bases; junction bases not matched to a gene: 15. Germline-derived CDR1 and CDR2 are SGHTS and YDEGEE. The CDR3 runs 18 residues. The CDR3 DNA is TGTGCCAGCAGCCCGGGCCGGGTGACAGGGATGTACACCGGGGAGCTGTTTTTT. As protein: CASSPGRVTGMYTGELFF.

The V call is TRBV19, the J call TRBJ2-6, with D possibly being TRBD2 (5 bases). The CDR3 sequence is 15 residues long. The V and J ends lost 7 bases and 1 base respectively, with 11 bases between them. CDR1 LNHDA and CDR2 SQIVND come from the germline V gene (reference sequence). CDR3 in DNA: TGTGCCAGTACTACGACGGGATCTGGGGCCAACGTCCTGACTTTC. Its translation: CASTTTGSGANVLTF.

This clone was counted once. The CDR3 sequence: CASSLGQGHGYTF. CDR3 sequence (DNA): TGTGCCAGCAGCTTGGGTCAGGGGCATGGCTACACCTTC. The chain carries TRBV5-6 and TRBJ1-2; perhaps TRBD1 as D (6 bases). There are 13 residues in the CDR3. V lost 0 bases, J lost 6 bases, and 9 bases lay in between. Germline lookup yields CDR1 SGHDT and CDR2 YYEEEE.

This clone was observed once. The rearrangement uses TRBV5-6 and TRBJ1-1; 7 nucleotides align to TRBD1. The CDR3 is 14 residues long. Trimming took 1 base from V and 6 from J; bases not matched to a gene: 6. CDR1 is SGHDT, CDR2 YYEEEE, per germline. CDR3 region: CASSLIQTGAEAFF. The CDR3 DNA reads as TGTGCCAGCAGCTTGATTCAAACAGGGGCTGAAGCTTTCTTT.

The chain has TRBV5-1 and TRBJ2-2, with TRBD2 identical over 12 bases. V was pared by 0 bases and J by 0 bases, with 15 bases of the junction left unmatched. The CDR3 length is 22 residues. The V gene's germline CDR1 is SGHRS and CDR2 YFSETQ. The CDR3 nucleotides read TGCGCCAGCAGCTTGGCTCCTACTGCTGGACTAGCGGGGAGTACGAACACCGGGGAGCTGTTTTTT. Amino acid sequence: CASSLAPTAGLAGSTNTGELFF.

The CDR3 protein is CASSEPGGETQYF. The CDR3 DNA sequence: TGCGCCAGCAGTGAGCCCGGGGGGGAGACCCAGTACTTC. The chain carries TRBV10-1 and TRBJ2-5; 7 bases are a match to TRBD2. The CDR3 contains 13 residues. J lost 5 bases, V lost 2 bases, and 2 bases had no gene match. CDR1 is WNHNN, CDR2 SYGVQD, per germline (reference sequence).

The chain employs TRBV4-2 and TRBJ2-5; 8 nucleotides align to TRBD2. Germline values: CDR1 LGHNA, CDR2 YNFKEQ. With V trimmed by 5 bases and J by 5 bases, 7 bases remained unmatched. The CDR3 sequence is 14 residues long. CDR3 protein: CASSSGGREETQYF. CDR3 bases: TGTGCCAGCAGCAGCGGGGGCCGGGAGGAGACCCAGTACTTC.

The chain couples TRBV5-5 to TRBJ1-1; D might be TRBD1 (5 bases). This CDR3 is built from 14 residues. Germline assignment: CDR1 SGHKS and CDR2 YYEKEE (reference sequence). The V end was cut by 2 bases, the J end by 0 bases, with 8 bases between. The CDR3 region is CASSFDRLNTEAFF. Written as DNA, the CDR3 is TGTGCCAGCAGCTTCGACAGACTGAACACTGAAGCTTTCTTT.

The V and J genes are TRBV18 and TRBJ1-3; no clear D gene. CDR1 is KGHSH and CDR2 is LQKENI in the germline V gene. The CDR3 totals 18 residues. Trimming stripped 3 bases from V and 0 bases from J, with 18 bases between. The CDR3 reads CASSPVGGGSGSGNTIYF. The CDR3 coding sequence is TGTGCCAGCTCACCCGTGGGAGGCGGATCGGGCTCTGGAAACACCATATATTTT.